This T cell receptor beta chain was observed in a study of blood T cell repertoires in COVID-19. Overall study: Samples taken during acute and convalescent COVID-19 were collected in the United States, Italy and Spain.

This table comes from immunoSEQ multiplex PCR, and its TCRdb copy is limited to in-frame clones, with some not included. The top ten clones hold less than 20% of a sample with about 250,000 clones, approximately 84% of them seen once. CDR3 length: 14 residues. J gave up 4 bases and V 0 bases, and 0 bases lay outside the gene matches. Per germline, CDR1 SGHRS and CDR2 YFSETQ. Study members were between about 18 and 100 years old and lived in approximately 25 US regions. Cohort 3 recovered donors had two negative PCRs, clearance, or symptom resolution. The TCR comes from a man aged 18 to 30 who had recovered from COVID-19. V is TRBV5-1 and J is TRBJ2-5; 10 positions agree with TRBD2. The sample was PBMCs or T cells enriched from blood (not recorded which). CDR3 DNA: TGCGCCAGCAGCTTGGGACTAGCGGGAGAGACCCAGTACTTC. This translates into CASSLGLAGETQYF.